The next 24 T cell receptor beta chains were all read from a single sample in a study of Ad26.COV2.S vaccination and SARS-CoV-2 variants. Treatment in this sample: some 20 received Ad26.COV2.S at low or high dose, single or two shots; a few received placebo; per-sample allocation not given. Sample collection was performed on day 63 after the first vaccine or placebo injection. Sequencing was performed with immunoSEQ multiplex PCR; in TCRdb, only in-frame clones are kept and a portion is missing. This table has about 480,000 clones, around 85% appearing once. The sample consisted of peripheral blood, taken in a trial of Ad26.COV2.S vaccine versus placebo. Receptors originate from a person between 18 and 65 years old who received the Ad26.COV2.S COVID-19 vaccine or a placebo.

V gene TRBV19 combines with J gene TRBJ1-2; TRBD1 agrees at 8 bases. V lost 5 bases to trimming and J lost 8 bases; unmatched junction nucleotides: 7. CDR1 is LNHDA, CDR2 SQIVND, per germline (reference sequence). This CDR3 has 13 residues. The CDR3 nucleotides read TGTGCCAGTAGTCCAGACAGGGGATGGGGCTACACCTTC. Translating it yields CASSPDRGWGYTF.

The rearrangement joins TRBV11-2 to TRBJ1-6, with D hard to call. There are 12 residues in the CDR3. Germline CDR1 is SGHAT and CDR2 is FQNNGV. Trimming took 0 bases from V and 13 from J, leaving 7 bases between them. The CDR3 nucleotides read TGTGCCAGCAGCTTAGATTTCTCTCCCCTCCACTTT. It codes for CASSLDFSPLHF.

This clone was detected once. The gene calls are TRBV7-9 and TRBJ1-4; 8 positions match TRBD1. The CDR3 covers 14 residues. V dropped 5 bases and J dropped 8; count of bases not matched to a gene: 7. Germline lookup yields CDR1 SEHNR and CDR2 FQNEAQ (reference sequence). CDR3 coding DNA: TGTGCCAGCAGCCCGACAGGGGAACGCGAAAAACTGTTTTTT. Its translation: CASSPTGEREKLFF. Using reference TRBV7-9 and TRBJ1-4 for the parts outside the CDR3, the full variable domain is DTGVSQNPRHKITKRGQNVTFRCDPISEHNRLYWYRQTLGQGPEFLTYFQNEAQLEKSRLLSDRFSAERPKGSFSTLEIQRTEQGDSAMYLCASSPTGEREKLFFGSGTQLSVL.

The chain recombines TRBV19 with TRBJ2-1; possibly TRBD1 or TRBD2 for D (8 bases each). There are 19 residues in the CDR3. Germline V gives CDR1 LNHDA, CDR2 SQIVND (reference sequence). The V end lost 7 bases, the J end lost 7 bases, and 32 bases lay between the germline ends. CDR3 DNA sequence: TGTGCCAGTACCGTACAGGGGGGGGAAAGCGGGAGTGATTTGAATGAGCAGTTCTTC. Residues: CASTVQGGESGSDLNEQFF.

The CDR3 sequence: CSAGYADTQYF. CDR3 bases: TGCAGTGCGGGATATGCAGATACGCAGTATTTT. The J gene is TRBJ2-3, the V gene TRBV20-1; D not certain. V lost 6 bases and J 4 bases, leaving 8 bases between the germline ends. From germline, CDR1 is DFQATT and CDR2 SNEGSKA (reference sequence). The CDR3 length is 11 residues.

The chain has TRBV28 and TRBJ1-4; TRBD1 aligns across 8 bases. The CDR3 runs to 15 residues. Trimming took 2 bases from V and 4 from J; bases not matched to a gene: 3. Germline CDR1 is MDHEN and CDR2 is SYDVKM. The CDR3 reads CASSLTGQDNEKLFF. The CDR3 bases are TGTGCCAGCAGTTTAACGGGACAGGATAATGAAAAACTGTTTTTT.

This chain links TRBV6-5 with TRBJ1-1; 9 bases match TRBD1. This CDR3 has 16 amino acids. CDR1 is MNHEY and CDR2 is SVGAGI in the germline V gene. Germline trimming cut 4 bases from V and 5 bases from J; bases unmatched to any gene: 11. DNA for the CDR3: TGTGCCAGCAGTTCTTCCCGTTGGGACAGGGTTACTGAAGCTTTCTTT. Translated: CASSSSRWDRVTEAFF.

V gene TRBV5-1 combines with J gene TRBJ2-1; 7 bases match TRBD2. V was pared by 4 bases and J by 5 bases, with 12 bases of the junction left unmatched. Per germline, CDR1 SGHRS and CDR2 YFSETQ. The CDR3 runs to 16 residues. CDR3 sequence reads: CASSPRLAKVDNEQFF. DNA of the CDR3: TGCGCCAGCAGCCCCCGACTAGCAAAGGTGGACAATGAGCAGTTCTTC.

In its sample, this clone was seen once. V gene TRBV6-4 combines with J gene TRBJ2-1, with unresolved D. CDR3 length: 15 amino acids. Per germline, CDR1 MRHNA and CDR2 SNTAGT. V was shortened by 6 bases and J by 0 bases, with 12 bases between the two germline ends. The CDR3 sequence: CASSLTDSSYNEQFF. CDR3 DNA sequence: TGTGCCAGCAGCCTGACGGATAGCTCCTACAATGAGCAGTTCTTC.

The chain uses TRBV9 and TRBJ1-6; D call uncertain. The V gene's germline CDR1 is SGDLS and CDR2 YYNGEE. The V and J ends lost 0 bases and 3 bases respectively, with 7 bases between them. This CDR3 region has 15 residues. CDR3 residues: CASSVDDGYNSPLHF. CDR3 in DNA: TGTGCCAGCAGCGTAGATGACGGCTATAATTCACCCCTCCACTTT.

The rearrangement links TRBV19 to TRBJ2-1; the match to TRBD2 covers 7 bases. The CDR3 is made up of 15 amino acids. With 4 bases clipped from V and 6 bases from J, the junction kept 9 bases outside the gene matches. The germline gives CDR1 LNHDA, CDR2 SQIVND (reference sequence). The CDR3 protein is CASSTQSGAPNEQFF. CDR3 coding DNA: TGTGCCAGTAGTACTCAAAGCGGGGCGCCCAATGAGCAGTTCTTC.

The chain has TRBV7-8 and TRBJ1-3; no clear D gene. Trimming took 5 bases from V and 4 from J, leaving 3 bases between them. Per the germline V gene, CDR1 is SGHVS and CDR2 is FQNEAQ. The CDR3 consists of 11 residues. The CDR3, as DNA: TGTGCCAGCAGCCTCGGAAACACCATATATTTT. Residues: CASSLGNTIYF.

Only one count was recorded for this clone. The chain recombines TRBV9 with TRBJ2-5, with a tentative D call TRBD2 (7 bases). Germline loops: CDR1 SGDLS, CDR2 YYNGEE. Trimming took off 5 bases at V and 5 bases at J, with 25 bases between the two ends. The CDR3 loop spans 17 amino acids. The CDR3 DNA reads TGTGCCAGCAGTCGTACCCAGGGGAGGGTCCTCGAGGAGACCCAGTACTTC. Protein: CASSRTQGRVLEETQYF. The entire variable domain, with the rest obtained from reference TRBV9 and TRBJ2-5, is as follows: DSGVTQTPKHLITATGQRVTLRCSPRSGDLSVYWYQQSLDQGLQFLIQYYNGEERAKGNILERFSAQQFPDLHSELNLSSLELGDSALYFCASSRTQGRVLEETQYFGPGTRLLVL.

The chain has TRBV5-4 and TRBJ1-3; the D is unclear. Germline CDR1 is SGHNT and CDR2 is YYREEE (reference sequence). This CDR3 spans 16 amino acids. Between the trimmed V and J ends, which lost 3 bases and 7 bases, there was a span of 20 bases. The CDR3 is CASSSSGRVGPNTIYF. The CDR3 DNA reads TGTGCCAGCAGCTCGAGCGGGCGGGTCGGGCCGAACACCATATATTTT.

The CDR3 spells CASGVLPLEQYF. The CDR3 DNA is TGTGCCAGCGGAGTACTGCCCCTCGAGCAGTACTTC. The V gene is TRBV7-9, the J gene TRBJ2-7, with no clear D. Germline V gene lookup returns CDR1 SEHNR and CDR2 FQNEAQ (reference sequence). V was cut by 8 bases and J by 6 bases, with 14 bases left in between. The CDR3 covers 12 residues.

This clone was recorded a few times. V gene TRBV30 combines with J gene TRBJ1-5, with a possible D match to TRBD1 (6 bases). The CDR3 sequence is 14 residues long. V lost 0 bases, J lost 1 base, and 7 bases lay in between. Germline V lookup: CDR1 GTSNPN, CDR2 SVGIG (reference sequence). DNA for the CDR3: TGTGCCTGGAGTGTAGGGGGAAGCAATCAGCCCCAGCATTTT. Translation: CAWSVGGSNQPQHF. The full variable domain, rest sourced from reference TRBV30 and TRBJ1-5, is SQTIHQWPATLVQPVGSPLSLECTVEGTSNPNLYWYRQAAGRGLQLLFYSVGIGQISSEVPQNLSASRPQDRQFILSSKKLLLSDSGFYLCAWSVGGSNQPQHFGDGTRLSIL.

CDR3 region: CASSQDRGYYGYTF. The CDR3 coding sequence is TGTGCCAGCAGCCAAGATCGGGGGTACTATGGCTACACCTTC. The V and J genes are TRBV3-1 (or the pseudogene TRBV3-2) and TRBJ1-2, with a tentative D call TRBD1 (5 bases). This CDR3 has 14 amino acids. V was trimmed by 0 bases and J by 3 bases, leaving 8 bases between them. Germline loops: CDR1 LGHDT, CDR2 YNNKEL (reference sequence).

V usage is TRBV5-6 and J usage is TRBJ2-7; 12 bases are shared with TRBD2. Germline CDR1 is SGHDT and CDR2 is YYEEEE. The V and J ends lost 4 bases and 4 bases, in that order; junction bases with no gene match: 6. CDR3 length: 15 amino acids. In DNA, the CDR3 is TGTGCCAGCAGCCCGACTAGCGGGAGTGGGTACGAGCAGTACTTC. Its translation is CASSPTSGSGYEQYF. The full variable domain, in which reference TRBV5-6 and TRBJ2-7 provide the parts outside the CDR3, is DAGVTQSPTHLIKTRGQQVTLRCSPKSGHDTVSWYQQALGQGPQFIFQYYEEEERQRGNFPDRFSGHQFPNYSSELNVNALLLGDSALYLCASSPTSGSGYEQYFGPGTRLTVT.

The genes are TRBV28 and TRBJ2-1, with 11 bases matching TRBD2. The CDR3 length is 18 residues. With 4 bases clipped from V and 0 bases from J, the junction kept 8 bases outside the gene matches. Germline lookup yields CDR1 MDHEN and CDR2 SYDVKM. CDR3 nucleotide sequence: TGTGCCAGCAGTTCGGGCCTAGCGGGAGGTGGCTCCTACAATGAGCAGTTCTTC. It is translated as CASSSGLAGGGSYNEQFF.

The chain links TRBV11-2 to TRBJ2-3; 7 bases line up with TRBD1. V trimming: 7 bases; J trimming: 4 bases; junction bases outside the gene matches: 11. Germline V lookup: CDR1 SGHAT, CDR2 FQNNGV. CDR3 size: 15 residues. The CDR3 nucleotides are TGTGCCAGCACCTTGGCGACAGGGCGAGCAGATACGCAGTATTTT. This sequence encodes CASTLATGRADTQYF. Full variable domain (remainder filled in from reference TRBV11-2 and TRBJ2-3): EAGVAQSPRYKIIEKRQSVAFWCNPISGHATLYWYQQILGQGPKLLIQFQNNGVVDDSQLPKDRFSAERLKGVDSTLKIQPAKLEDSAVYLCASTLATGRADTQYFGPGTRLTVL.

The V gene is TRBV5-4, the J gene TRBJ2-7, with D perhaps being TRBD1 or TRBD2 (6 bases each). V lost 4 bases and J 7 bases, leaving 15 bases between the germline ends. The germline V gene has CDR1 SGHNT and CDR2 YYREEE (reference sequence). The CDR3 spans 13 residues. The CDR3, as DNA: TGTGCCAGCAGCCCCGGGGGCTTTGGAGAGCAGTACTTC. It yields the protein CASSPGGFGEQYF.

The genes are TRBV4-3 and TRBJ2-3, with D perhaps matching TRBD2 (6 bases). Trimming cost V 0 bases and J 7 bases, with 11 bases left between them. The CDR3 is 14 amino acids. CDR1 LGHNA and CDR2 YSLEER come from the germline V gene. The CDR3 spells CASSQDLEGNTQYF. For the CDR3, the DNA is TGCGCCAGCAGCCAAGATCTGGAGGGAAATACGCAGTATTTT.

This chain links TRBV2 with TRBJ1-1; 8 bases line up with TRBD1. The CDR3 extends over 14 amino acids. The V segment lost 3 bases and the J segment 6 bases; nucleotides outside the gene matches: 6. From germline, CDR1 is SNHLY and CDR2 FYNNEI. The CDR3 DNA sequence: TGTGCCAGCAGTGAGGTCAGGGGGCTTCCTGAAGCTTTCTTT. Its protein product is CASSEVRGLPEAFF.

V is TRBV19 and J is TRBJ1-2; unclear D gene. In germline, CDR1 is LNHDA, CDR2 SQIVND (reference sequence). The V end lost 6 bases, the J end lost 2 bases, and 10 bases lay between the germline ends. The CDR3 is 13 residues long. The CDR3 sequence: CASSPTENYGYTF. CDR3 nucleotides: TGTGCCAGTAGCCCCACAGAGAACTATGGCTACACCTTC.